This T cell receptor (beta chain) derives from a study of blood T cell repertoires in COVID-19. Repertoires were generated with immunoSEQ multiplex PCR, while TCRdb's copy carries only in-frame clones and drops some. Of about 310,000 clones listed, around 86% were seen once; the top ten hold 1%. V gave up 4 bases and J gave up 7 bases, with 13 bases separating them. Germline values: CDR1 MNHEY, CDR2 SVGAGI. The CDR3 extends over 14 amino acids. The chain has TRBV6-5 and TRBJ1-4; perhaps TRBD1 as D (6 bases). Sequenced input: peripheral blood. The receptor comes from a man aged 50 to 60 with active or convalescent COVID-19. This CDR3 is CASSFRGDGEKLFF. For the CDR3, the DNA is TGTGCCAGCAGTTTCAGGGGCGACGGTGAAAAACTGTTTTTT.